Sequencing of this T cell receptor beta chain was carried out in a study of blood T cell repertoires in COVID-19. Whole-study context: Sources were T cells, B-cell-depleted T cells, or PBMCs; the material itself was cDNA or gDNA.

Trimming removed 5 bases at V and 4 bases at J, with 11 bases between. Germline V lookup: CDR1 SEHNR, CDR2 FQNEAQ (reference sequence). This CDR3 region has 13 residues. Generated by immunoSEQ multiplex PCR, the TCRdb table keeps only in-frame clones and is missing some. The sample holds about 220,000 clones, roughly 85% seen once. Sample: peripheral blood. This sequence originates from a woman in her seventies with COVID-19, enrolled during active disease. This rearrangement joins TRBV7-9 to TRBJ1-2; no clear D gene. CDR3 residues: CASSVEDFYGYTF. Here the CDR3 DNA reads TGTGCCAGCAGCGTCGAGGATTTCTATGGCTACACCTTC. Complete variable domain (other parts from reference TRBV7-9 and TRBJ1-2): DTGVSQNPRHKITKRGQNVTFRCDPISEHNRLYWYRQTLGQGPEFLTYFQNEAQLEKSRLLSDRFSAERPKGSFSTLEIQRTEQGDSAMYLCASSVEDFYGYTFGSGTRLTVV.